This TCR beta chain was identified during a study of CD8 T cells in Susac syndrome. Random hexamers primed reverse transcription of about 0.5 to 1 ug RNA. An immunoSEQ multiplex PCR generated amplified TCR beta CDR3 products spanning 54 Vbeta and 13 Jbeta. TCRdb called the immunoSEQ multiplex PCR reads again in MiXCR, with one record for every CDR3 protein. The table lists fewer than 350,000 distinct CDR3 sequences, roughly 90% of them singletons. The germline V gene encodes CDR1 LGHNA and CDR2 YSLEER. The CDR3 consists of 16 residues. Of note for this clonotype: The junction differs from germline at one of its ends, possibly a read error.

Sequencing of TCR beta was performed on blood CD8+ and CD4+ T cells. The rearrangement joins TRBV4-3 to TRBJ2-3, with TRBD2 identical over 10 bases. The sequenced sample consisted of CD8+ T cells from PBMCs. The clonotype comes from a human donor with multiple sclerosis. This CDR3 reads CASSQGGTSVTDTQYF. The DNA of the CDR3 is TGCGCCAGCAGTCAAGGGGGGACTAGCGTCACAGATACGCAGTATTTT.